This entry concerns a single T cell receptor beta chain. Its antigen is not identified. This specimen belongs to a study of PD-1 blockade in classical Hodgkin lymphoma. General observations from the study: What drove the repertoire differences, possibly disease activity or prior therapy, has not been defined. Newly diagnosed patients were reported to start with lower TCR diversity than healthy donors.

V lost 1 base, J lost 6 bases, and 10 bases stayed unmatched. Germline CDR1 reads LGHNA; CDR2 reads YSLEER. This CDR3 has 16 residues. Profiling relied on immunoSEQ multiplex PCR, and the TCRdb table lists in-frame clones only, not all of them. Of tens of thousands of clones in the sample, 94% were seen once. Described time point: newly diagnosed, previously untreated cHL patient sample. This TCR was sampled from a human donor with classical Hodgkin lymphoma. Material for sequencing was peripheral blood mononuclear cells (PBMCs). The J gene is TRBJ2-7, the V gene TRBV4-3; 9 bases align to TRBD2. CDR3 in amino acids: CASSQGASGIVGEQYF. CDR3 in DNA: TGCGCCAGCAGCCAAGGAGCTAGCGGGATCGTCGGCGAGCAGTACTTC.